This T cell receptor beta chain was sequenced in a study of cytomegalovirus exposure and HLA in healthy donors. The length of the CDR3 is 17 residues. Here immunoSEQ multiplex PCR was the method, and the copy in TCRdb shows in-frame clones only, minus some. The sample yields roughly 150,000 clones, more than 75% seen once. Notes on this clone: Its antigen is unknown.

Points from the study as a whole: In vitro experiments confirmed that a few CMV-associated chains were specific for CMV antigens. The tendency of first-cohort TCR clusters to co-occur in the 120 validation repertoires was identified by a subsequent analysis. The study designated roughly 150 TCR beta chains cytomegalovirus-associated. Accounts indicate the classifier identified cytomegalovirus status with strong specificity and sensitivity.

This receptor was identified in a man aged 18 to 30 in good health and CMV-seronegative. The sequencing input was PBMCs. The V gene is TRBV21-1, the J gene TRBJ2-7; the D segment call TRBD1 is taken from the table without a DNA check. TRBV21-1 is a documented pseudogene. The CDR3 DNA reads TGTGCCAGCAGCAAAGCGCGCCCGGACAGGATCTCCTACGAGCAGTACGTC. Amino acids: CASSKARPDRISYEQYV.